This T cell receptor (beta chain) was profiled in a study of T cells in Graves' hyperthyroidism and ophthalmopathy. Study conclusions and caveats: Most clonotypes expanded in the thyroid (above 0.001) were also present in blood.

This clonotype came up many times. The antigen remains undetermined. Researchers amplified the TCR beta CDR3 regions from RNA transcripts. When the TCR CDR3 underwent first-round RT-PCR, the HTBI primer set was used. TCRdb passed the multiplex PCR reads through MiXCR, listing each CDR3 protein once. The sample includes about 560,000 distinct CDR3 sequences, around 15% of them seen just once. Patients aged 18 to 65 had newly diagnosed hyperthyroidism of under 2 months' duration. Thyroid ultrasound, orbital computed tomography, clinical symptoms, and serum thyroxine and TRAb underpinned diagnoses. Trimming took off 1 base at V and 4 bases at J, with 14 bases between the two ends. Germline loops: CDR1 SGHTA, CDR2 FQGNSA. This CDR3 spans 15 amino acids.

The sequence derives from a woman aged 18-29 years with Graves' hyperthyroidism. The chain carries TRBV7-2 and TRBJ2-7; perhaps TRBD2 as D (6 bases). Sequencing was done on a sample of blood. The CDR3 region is CASSLVAGRRYEQYF. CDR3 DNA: TGTGCCAGCAGCTTAGTTGCGGGACGACGATACGAGCAGTACTTC.